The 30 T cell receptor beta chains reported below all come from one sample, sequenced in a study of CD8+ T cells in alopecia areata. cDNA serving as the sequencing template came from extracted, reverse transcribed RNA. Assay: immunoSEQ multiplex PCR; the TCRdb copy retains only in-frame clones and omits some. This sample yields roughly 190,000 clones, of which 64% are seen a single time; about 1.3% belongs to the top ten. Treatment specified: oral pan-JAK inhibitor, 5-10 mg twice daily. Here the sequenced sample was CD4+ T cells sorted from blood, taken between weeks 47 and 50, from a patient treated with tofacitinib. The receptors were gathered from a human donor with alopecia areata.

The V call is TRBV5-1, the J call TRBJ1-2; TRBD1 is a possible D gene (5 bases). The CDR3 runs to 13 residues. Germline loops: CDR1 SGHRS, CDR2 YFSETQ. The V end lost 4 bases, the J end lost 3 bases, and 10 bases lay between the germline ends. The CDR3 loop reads CASSVGRYYGYTF. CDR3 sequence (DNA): TGCGCCAGCAGCGTGGGACGGTACTATGGCTACACCTTC.

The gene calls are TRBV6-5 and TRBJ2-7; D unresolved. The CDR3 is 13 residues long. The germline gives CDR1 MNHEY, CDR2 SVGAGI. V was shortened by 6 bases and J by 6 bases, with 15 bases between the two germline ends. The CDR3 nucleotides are TGTGCCAGCAGGATGTTCCTGGGCGGCGAGCAGTACTTC. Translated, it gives CASRMFLGGEQYF.

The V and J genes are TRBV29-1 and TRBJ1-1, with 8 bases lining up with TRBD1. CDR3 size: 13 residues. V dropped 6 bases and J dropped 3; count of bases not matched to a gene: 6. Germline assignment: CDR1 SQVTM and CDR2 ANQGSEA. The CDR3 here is CSVRQGHDTEAFF. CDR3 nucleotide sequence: TGCAGCGTAAGACAGGGGCACGACACTGAAGCTTTCTTT.

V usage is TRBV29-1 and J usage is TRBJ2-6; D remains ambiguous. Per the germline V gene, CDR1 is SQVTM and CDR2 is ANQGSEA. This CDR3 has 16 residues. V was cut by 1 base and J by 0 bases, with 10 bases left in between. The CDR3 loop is CSVEGTGSSGANVLTF. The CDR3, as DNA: TGCAGCGTTGAAGGGACGGGTAGCTCTGGGGCCAACGTCCTGACTTTC.

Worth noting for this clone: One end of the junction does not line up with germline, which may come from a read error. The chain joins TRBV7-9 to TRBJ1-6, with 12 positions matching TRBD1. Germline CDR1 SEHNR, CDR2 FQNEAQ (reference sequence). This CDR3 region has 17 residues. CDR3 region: CASSPGTGGALNSPLRF. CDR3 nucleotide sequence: TGTGCCAGCAGCCCCGGGACAGGGGGCGCATTGAATTCACCCCTCCGCTTT.

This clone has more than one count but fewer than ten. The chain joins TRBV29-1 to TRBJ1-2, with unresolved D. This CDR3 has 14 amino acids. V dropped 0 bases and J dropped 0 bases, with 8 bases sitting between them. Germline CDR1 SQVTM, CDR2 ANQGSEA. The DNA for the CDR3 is TGCAGCGTTGAAGATGGGGTCTCTAACTATGGCTACACCTTC. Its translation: CSVEDGVSNYGYTF.

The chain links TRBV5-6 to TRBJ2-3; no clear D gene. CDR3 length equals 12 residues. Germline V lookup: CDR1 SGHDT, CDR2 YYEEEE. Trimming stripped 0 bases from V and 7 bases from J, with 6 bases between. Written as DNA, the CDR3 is TGTGCCAGCAGCTTGGGGGATTATACGCAGTATTTT. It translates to CASSLGDYTQYF.

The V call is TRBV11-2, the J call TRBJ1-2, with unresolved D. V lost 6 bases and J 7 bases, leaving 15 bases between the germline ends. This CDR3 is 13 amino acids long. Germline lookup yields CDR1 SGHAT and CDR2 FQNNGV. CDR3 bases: TGTGCCAGCAGGGACGGAGGTGCCAGTGGCTACACCTTC. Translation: CASRDGGASGYTF. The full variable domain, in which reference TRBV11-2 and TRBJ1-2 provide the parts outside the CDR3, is EAGVAQSPRYKIIEKRQSVAFWCNPISGHATLYWYQQILGQGPKLLIQFQNNGVVDDSQLPKDRFSAERLKGVDSTLKIQPAKLEDSAVYLCASRDGGASGYTFGSGTRLTVV.

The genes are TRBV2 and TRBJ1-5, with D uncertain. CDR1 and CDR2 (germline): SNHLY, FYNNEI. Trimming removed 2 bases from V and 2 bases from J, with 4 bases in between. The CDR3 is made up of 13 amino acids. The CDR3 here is CASSEMGNQPQHF. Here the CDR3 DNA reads TGTGCCAGCAGTGAAATGGGCAATCAGCCCCAGCATTTT.

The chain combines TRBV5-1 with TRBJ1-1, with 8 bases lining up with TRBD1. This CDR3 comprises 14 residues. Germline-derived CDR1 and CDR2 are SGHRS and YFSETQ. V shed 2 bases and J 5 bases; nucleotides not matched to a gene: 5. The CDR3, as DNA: TGCGCCAGCAGCTTCGGACAGGGAATGACTGAAGCTTTCTTT. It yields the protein CASSFGQGMTEAFF.

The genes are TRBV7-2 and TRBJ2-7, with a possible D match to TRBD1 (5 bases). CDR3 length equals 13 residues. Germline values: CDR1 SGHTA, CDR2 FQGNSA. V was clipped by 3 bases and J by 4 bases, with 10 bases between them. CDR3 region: CASSLGPSYEQYF. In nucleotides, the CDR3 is TGTGCCAGCAGCTTGGGGCCGTCTTACGAGCAGTACTTC.

The CDR3 reads CAWNSGAPLHF. The DNA of the CDR3 is TGTGCCTGGAATAGTGGGGCACCCCTCCACTTT. The chain recombines TRBV30 with TRBJ1-6; D not certain. Germline V gives CDR1 GTSNPN, CDR2 SVGIG (reference sequence). CDR3 length: 11 residues. The V end lost 4 bases, the J end lost 11 bases, and 9 bases lay between the germline ends.

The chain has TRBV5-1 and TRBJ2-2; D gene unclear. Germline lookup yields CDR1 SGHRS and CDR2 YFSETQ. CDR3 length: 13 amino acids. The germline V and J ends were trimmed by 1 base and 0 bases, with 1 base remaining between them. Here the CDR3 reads CASSLTNTGELFF. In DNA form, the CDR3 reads TGCGCCAGCAGCTTGACGAACACCGGGGAGCTGTTTTTT. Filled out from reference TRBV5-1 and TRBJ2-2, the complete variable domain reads KAGVTQTPRYLIKTRGQQVTLSCSPISGHRSVSWYQQTPGQGLQFLFEYFSETQRNKGNFPGRFSGRQFSNSRSEMNVSTLELGDSALYLCASSLTNTGELFFGEGSRLTVL.

The CDR3 spells CASSYQTGVETEAFF. For the CDR3, the DNA is TGCGCCAGCAGCTACCAGACAGGGGTGGAGACTGAAGCTTTCTTT. The J gene is TRBJ1-1, the V gene TRBV5-1; 8 bases agree with TRBD1. CDR3 length: 15 amino acids. The J segment lost 5 bases and the V segment lost 3 bases, leaving 9 bases of the junction unmatched. The V gene's germline CDR1 is SGHRS and CDR2 YFSETQ.

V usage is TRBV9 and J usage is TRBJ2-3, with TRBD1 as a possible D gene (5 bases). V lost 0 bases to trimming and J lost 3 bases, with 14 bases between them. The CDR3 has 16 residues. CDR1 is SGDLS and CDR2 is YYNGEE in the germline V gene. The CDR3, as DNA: TGTGCCAGCAGCGTAGGCGCCAGGGAACGAACAGATACGCAGTATTTT. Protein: CASSVGARERTDTQYF.

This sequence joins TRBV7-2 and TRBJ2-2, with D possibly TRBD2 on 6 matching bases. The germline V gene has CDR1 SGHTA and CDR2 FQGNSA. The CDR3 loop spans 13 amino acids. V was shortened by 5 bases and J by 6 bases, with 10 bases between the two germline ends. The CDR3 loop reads CASSTASAGELFF. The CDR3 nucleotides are TGTGCCAGCAGCACTGCTAGCGCCGGGGAGCTGTTTTTT.

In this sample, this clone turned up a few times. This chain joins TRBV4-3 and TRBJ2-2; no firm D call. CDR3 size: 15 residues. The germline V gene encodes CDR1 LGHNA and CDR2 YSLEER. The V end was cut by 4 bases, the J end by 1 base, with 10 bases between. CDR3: CASSRTRRNTGELFF. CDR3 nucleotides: TGCGCCAGCAGCCGTACACGGAGGAACACCGGGGAGCTGTTTTTT.

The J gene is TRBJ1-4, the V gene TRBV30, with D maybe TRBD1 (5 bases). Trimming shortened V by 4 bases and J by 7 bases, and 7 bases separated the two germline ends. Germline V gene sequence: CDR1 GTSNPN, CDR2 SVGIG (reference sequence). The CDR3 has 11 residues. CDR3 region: CAWKDTEKLFF. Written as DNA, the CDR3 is TGTGCCTGGAAGGACACTGAAAAACTGTTTTTT.

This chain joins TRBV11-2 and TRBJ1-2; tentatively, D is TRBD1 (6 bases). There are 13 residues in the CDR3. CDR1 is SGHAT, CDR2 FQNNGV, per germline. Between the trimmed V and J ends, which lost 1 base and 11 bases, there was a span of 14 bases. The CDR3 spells CASSLGNRVRYTF. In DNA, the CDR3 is TGTGCCAGCAGCTTAGGGAACAGGGTTCGGTACACCTTC. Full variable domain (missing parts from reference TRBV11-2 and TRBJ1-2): EAGVAQSPRYKIIEKRQSVAFWCNPISGHATLYWYQQILGQGPKLLIQFQNNGVVDDSQLPKDRFSAERLKGVDSTLKIQPAKLEDSAVYLCASSLGNRVRYTFGSGTRLTVV.

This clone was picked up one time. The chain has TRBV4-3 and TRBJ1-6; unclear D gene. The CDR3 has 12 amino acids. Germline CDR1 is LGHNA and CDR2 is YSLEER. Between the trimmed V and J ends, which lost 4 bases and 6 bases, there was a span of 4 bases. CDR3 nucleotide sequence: TGCGCCAGCAGCCGGGGTAATTCACCCCTCCACTTT. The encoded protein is CASSRGNSPLHF.

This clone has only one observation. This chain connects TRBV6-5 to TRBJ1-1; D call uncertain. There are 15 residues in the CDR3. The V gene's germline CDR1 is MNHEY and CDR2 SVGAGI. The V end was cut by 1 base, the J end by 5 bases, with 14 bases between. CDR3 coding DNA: TGTGCCAGCAGTTACTTTCAGAGGCCGGGGACTGAAGCTTTCTTT. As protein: CASSYFQRPGTEAFF.

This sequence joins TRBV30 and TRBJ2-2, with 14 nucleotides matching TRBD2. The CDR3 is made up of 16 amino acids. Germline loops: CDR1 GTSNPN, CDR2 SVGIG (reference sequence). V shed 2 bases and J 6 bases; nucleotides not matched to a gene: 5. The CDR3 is CAWSTGLAGGSGELFF. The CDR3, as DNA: TGTGCCTGGAGTACCGGACTAGCGGGGGGTTCCGGGGAGCTGTTTTTT.

The CDR3 nucleotides are TGTGCCAGCAGCTTGACAGGGGTTGAGACCCAGTACTTC. Translation gives CASSLTGVETQYF. This chain links TRBV5-6 with TRBJ2-5, with 7 bases that match TRBD1. CDR1 is SGHDT, CDR2 YYEEEE, per germline. The CDR3 consists of 13 residues. V lost 1 base, J lost 5 bases, and 2 bases stayed unmatched.

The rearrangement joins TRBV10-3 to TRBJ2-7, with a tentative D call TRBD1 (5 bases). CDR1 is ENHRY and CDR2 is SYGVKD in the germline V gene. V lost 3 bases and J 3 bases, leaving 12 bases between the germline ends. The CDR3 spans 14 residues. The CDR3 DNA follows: TGTGCCATCAGTGATGGAGTGGGGCGCTACGAGCAGTACTTC. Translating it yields CAISDGVGRYEQYF.

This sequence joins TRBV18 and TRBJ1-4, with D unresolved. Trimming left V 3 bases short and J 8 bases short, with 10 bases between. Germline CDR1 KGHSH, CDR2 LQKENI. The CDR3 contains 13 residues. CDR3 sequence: CASSPVQAEKLFF. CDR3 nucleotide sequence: TGTGCCAGCTCACCGGTCCAGGCCGAAAAACTGTTTTTT.

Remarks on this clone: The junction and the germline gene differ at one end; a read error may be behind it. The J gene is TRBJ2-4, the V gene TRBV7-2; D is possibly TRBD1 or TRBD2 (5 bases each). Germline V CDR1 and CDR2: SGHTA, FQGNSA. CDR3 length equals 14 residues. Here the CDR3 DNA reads TGCGCCAGCAGCCAACAAACCGGGACAAACATTCAGTACTTC. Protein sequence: CASSQQTGTNIQYF.

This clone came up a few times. The CDR3 spells CASSLGSSYNEQFF. CDR3 coding DNA: TGCGCCAGCAGCTTGGGGAGCTCCTACAATGAGCAGTTCTTC. V is TRBV5-1 and J is TRBJ2-1; D is uncertain. CDR3 length equals 14 residues. The germline CDR1 and CDR2 sequences are SGHRS and YFSETQ. V was cut by 0 bases and J by 0 bases, with 4 bases left in between.

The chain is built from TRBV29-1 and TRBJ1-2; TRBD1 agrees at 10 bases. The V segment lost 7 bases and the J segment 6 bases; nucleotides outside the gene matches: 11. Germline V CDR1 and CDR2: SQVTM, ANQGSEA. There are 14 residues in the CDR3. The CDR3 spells CSAAGQGGPHGYTF. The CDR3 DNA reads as TGCAGCGCCGCAGGACAGGGGGGCCCGCATGGCTACACCTTC.

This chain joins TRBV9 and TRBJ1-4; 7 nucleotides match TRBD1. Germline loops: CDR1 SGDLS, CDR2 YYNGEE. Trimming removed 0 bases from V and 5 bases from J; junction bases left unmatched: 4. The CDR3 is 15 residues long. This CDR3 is CASSVDRGLNEKLFF. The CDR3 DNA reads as TGTGCCAGCAGCGTAGACAGGGGCCTGAATGAAAAACTGTTTTTT.

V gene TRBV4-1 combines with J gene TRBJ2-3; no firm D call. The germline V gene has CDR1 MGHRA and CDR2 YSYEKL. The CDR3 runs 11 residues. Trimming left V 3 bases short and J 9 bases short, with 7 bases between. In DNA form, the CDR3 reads TGCGCCAGCAGCCAGGGGAAAACGCAGTATTTT. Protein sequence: CASSQGKTQYF.